This TCR beta chain was obtained from a study of cytomegalovirus exposure and HLA in healthy donors. Study context: Both the 120 validation repertoires and the approximately 640 first-cohort repertoires used the same platform, as reported by a later analysis.

Among the 90 to 150 subjects of the validation cohort, separate from the approximately 660-subject first cohort, were the donors. The CDR3 has 17 amino acids. Germline CDR1 is LNHNV and CDR2 is YYDKDF (reference sequence). The V segment lost 0 bases and the J segment 4 bases; nucleotides outside the gene matches: 9. Sequencing used immunoSEQ multiplex PCR; TCRdb keeps in-frame clones, though not all of them. This sample carries around 250,000 clones, 90% of them seen once, and the ten largest clones take 0.37%. This chain connects TRBV15 to TRBJ2-1; 7 positions match TRBD2. The specimen sequenced was PBMCs. The source of this sequence is a woman under 30 in good health and CMV-seronegative. Written as DNA, the CDR3 is TGTGCCACCAGCAGAGAGGGCGGGGGAGGGGTATACAATGAGCAGTTCTTC. Translation: CATSREGGGGVYNEQFF.